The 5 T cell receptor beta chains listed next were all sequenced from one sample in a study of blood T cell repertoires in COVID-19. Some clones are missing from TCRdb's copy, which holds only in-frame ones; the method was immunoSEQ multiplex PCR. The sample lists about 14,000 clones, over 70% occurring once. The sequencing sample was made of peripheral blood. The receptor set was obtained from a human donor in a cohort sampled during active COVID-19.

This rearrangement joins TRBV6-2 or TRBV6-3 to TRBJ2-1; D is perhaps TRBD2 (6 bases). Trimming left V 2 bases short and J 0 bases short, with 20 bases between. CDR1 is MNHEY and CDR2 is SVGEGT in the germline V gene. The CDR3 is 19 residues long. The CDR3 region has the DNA TGTGCCAGCAGTTACCCGCAGGGAGTGGCGGGGAGCTCCTACAATGAGCAGTTCTTC. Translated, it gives CASSYPQGVAGSSYNEQFF.

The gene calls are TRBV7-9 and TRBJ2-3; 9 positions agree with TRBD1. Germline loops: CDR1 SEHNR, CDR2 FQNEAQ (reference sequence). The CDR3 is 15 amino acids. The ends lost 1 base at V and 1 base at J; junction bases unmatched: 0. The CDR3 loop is CASSLGQGGTDTQYF. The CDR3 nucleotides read TGTGCCAGCAGCTTAGGACAGGGGGGCACAGATACGCAGTATTTT.

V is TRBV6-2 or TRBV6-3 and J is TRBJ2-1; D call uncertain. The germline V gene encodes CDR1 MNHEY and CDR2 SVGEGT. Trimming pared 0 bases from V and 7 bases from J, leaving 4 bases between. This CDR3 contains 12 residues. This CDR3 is CASSYSSNEQFF. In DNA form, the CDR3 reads TGTGCCAGCAGTTACTCGAGTAATGAGCAGTTCTTC.

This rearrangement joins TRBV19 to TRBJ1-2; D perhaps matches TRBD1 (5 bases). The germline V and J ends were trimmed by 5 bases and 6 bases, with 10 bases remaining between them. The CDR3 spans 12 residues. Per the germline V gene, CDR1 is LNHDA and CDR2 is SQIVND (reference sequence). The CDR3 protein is CASSDSPHGYTF. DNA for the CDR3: TGTGCCAGTAGTGACAGTCCACATGGCTACACCTTC.

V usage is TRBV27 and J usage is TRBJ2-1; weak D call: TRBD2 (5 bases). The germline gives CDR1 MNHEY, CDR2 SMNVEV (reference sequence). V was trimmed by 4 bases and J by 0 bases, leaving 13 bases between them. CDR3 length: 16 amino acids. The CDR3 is CASSSLGVSSYNEQFF. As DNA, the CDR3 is TGTGCCAGCAGTTCCCTCGGGGTTTCCTCCTACAATGAGCAGTTCTTC.